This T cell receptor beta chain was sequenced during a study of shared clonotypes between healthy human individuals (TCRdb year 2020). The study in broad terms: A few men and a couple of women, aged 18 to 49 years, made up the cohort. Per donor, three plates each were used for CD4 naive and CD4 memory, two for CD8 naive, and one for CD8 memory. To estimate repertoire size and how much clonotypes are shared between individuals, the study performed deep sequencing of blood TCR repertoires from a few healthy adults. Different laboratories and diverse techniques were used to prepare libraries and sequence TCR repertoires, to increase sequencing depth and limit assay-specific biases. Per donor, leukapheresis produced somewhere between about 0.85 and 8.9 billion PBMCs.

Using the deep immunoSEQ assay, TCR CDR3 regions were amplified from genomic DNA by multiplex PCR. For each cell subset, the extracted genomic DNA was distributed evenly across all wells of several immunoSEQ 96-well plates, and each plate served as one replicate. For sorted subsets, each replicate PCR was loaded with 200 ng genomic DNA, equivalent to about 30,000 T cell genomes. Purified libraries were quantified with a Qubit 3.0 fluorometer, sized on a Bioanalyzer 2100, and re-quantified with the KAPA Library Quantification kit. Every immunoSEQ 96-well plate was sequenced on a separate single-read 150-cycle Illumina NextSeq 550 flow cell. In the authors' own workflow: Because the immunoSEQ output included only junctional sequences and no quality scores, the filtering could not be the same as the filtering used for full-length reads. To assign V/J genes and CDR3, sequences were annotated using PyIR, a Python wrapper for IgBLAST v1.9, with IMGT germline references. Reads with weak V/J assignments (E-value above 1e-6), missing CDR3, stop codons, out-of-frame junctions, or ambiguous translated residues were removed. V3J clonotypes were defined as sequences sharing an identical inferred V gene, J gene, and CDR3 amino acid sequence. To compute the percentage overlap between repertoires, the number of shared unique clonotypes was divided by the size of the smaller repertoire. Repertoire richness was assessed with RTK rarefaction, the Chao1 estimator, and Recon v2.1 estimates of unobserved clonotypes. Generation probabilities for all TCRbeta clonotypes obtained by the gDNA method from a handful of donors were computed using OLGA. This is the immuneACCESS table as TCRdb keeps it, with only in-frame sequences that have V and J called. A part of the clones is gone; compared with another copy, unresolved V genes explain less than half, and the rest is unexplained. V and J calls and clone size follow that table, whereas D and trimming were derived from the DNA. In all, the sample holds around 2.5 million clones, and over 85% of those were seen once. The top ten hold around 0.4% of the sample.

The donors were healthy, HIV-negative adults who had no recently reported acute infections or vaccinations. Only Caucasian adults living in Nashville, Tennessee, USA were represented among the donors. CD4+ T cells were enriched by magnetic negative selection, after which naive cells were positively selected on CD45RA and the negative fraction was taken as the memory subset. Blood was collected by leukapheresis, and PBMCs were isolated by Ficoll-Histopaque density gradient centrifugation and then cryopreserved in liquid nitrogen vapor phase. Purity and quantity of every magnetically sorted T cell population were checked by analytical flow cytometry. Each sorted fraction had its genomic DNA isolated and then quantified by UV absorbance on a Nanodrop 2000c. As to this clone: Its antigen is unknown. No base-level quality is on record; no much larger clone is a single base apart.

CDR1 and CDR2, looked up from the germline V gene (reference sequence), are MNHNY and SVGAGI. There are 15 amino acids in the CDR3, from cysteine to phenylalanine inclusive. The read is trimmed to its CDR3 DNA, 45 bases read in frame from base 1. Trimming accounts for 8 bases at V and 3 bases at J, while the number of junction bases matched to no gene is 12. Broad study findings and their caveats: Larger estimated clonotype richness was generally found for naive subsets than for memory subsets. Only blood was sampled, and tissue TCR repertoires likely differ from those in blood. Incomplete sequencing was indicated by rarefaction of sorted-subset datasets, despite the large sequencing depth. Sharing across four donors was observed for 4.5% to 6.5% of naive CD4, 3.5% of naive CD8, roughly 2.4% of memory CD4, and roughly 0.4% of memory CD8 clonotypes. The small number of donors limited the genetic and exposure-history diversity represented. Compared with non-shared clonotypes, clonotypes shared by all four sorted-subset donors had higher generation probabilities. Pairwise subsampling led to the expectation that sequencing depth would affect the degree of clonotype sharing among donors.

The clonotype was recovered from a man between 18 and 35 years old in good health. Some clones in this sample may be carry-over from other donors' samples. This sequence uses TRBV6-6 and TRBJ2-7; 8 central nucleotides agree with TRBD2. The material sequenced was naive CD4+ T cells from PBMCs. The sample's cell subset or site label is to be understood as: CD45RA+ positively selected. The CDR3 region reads CASAPGTRILYEQYF. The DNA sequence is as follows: TGTGCCAGCGCCCCCGGGACTAGGATCCTCTACGAGCAGTACTTC.